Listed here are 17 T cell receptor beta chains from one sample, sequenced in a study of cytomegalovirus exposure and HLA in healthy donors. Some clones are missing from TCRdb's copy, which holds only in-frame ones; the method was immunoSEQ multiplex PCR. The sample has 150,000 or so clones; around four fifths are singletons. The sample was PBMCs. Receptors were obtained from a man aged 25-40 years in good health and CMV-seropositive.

The CDR3 DNA is TGTGCCAGTAAGACTAGCGGGGAATCCTACAATGAGCAGTTCTTC. This translates into CASKTSGESYNEQFF. The chain combines TRBV19 with TRBJ2-1; 11 bases agree with TRBD2. This CDR3 region has 15 residues. Trimming took 7 bases from V and 1 from J; bases not matched to a gene: 3. Germline V gene data show CDR1 as LNHDA and CDR2 as SQIVND (reference sequence).

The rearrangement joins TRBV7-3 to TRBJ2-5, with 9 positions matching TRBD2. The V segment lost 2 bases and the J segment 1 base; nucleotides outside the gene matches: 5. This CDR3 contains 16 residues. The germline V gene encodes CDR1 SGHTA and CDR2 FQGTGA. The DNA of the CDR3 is TGTGCCAGCAGCTTATCCAGCGGGGGGTTCCAAGAGACCCAGTACTTC. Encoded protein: CASSLSSGGFQETQYF.

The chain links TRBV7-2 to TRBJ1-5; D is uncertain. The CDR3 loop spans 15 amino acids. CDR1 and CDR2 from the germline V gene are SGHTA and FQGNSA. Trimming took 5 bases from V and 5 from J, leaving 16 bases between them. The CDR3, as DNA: TGTGCCAGCAGCCCTCTTGGCCTCTTTGATCAGCCCCAGCATTTT. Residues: CASSPLGLFDQPQHF.

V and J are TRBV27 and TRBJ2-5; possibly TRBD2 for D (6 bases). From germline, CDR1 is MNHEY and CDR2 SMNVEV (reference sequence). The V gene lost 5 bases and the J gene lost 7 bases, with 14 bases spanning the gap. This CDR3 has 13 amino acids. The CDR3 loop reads CASSPGLGGTQYF. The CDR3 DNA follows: TGTGCCAGCAGTCCGGGGTTGGGGGGGACCCAGTACTTC.

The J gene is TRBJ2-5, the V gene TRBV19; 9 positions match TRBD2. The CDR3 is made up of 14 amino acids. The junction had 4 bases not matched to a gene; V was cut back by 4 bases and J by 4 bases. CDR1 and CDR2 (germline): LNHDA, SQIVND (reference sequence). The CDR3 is CASSTSAGGETQYF. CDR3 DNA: TGTGCCAGTAGTACCTCAGCGGGGGGAGAGACCCAGTACTTC.

The CDR3 sequence is CASSVASVATNEKLFF. CDR3 sequence (DNA): TGTGCCAGCAGCGTTGCGAGTGTTGCAACTAATGAAAAACTGTTTTTT. The chain carries TRBV9 and TRBJ1-4, with D uncertain. The CDR3 runs to 16 residues. Trimming left V 2 bases short and J 0 bases short, with 11 bases between. From germline, CDR1 is SGDLS and CDR2 YYNGEE.

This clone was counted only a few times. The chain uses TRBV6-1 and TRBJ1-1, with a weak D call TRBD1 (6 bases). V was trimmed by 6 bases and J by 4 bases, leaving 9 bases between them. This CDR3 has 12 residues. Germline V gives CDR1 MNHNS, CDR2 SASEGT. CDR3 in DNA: TGTGCCAGCAGGGGAGGGGGCACTGAAGCTTTCTTT. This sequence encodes CASRGGGTEAFF.

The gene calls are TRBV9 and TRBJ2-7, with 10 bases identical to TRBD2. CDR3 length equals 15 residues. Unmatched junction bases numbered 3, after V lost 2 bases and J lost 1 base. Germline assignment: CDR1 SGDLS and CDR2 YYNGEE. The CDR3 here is CASSVGLAASYEQYF. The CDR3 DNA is TGTGCCAGCAGCGTCGGACTAGCGGCTTCCTACGAGCAGTACTTC.

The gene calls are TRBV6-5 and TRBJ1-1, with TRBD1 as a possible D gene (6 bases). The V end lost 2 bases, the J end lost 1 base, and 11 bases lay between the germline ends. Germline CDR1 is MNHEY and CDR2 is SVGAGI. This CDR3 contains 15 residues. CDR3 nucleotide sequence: TGTGCCAGCAGTTACAGGGGGTCGGCGAACACTGAAGCTTTCTTT. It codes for CASSYRGSANTEAFF.

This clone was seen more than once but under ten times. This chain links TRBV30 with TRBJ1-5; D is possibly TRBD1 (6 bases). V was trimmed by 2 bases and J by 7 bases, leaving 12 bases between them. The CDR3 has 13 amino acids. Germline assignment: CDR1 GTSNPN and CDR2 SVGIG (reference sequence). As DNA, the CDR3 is TGTGCCTGGAGTACGGGGGGCGTCCAGCCCCAGCATTTT. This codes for CAWSTGGVQPQHF.

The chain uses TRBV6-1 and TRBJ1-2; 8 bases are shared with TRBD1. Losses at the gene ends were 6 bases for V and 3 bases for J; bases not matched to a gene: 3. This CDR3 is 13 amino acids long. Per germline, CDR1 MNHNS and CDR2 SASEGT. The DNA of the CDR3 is TGTGCCAGCAGGACGACAGGGGACTATGGCTACACCTTC. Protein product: CASRTTGDYGYTF.

Written as DNA, the CDR3 is TGTGCCAGCAGTCCCTTCGGAGGGAGCGGGGAGCTGTTTTTT. Encoded protein: CASSPFGGSGELFF. The chain carries TRBV6-5 and TRBJ2-2; D possibly corresponds to TRBD2 (6 bases). CDR1 is MNHEY and CDR2 is SVGAGI in the germline V gene. Trimming shortened V by 5 bases and J by 7 bases, and 14 bases separated the two germline ends. This CDR3 comprises 14 residues.

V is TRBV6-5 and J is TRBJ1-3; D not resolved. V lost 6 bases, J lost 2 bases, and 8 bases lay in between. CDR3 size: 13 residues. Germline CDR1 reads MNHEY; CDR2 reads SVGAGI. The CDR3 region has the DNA TGTGCCAGCAGGCCGAGGGCTGGAAACACCATATATTTT. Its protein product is CASRPRAGNTIYF.

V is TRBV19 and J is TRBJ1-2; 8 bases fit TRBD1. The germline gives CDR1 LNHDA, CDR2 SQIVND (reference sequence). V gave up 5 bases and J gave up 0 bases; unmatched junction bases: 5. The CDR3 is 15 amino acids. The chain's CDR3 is CASSPGQGPNYGYTF. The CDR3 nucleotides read TGTGCCAGTAGTCCCGGACAGGGTCCTAACTATGGCTACACCTTC.

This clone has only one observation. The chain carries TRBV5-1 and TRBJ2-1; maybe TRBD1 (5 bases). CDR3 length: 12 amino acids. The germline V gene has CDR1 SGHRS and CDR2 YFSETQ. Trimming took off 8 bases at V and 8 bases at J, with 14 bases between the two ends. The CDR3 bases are TGCGCCAGGGCAGGGCTTTGGGATGAGCAGTTCTTC. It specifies CARAGLWDEQFF.

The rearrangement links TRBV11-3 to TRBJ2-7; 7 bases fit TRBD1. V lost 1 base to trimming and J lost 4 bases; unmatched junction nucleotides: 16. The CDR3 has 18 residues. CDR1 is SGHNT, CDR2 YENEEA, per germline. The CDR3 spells CASSLATPLRQGLYEQYF. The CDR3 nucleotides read TGTGCCAGCAGCTTAGCCACCCCGTTGAGACAGGGTTTATACGAGCAGTACTTC.

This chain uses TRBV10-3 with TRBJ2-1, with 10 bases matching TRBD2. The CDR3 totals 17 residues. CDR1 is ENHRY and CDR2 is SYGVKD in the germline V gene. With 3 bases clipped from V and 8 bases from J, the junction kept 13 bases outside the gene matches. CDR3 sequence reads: CAISEGSGGAGADEQFF. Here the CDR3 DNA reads TGTGCCATCAGTGAAGGGAGCGGGGGGGCCGGGGCGGATGAGCAGTTCTTC.